This T cell receptor (beta chain) was recovered during a study of blood T cell repertoires in COVID-19. Everyone who took part was about 18 to 90 years old, and they came from roughly 25 US areas. Categorization into cohorts depended on clinical history that participants reported. Recovered Cohort 3 donors showed two negative PCRs, clearance, or symptom resolution. Original analysis: How many nucleated cells were present was estimated from reference gene primer amplification. Data came from immunoSEQ multiplex PCR; TCRdb stores just in-frame clones and leaves some out. The D gene and trimming were derived from the DNA, and the V and J assignments and clone size from that table. The sample contains about 170,000 clones, roughly 90% of which appear only once. This CDR3 region has 14 residues. J gave up 2 bases and V 4 bases, and 5 bases lay outside the gene matches. Germline CDR1 and CDR2: SGDLS and YYNGEE.

The TCR sequence derives from a young woman who had recovered from COVID-19. The chain carries TRBV9 and TRBJ2-7, with 8 bases matching TRBD2. Sequences were obtained from PBMCs or T cells enriched from blood (not recorded which). CDR3 in DNA: TGTGCCAGCAGCCGGGGGGGAGGTCCCTACGAGCAGTACTTC. The encoded protein is CASSRGGGPYEQYF.